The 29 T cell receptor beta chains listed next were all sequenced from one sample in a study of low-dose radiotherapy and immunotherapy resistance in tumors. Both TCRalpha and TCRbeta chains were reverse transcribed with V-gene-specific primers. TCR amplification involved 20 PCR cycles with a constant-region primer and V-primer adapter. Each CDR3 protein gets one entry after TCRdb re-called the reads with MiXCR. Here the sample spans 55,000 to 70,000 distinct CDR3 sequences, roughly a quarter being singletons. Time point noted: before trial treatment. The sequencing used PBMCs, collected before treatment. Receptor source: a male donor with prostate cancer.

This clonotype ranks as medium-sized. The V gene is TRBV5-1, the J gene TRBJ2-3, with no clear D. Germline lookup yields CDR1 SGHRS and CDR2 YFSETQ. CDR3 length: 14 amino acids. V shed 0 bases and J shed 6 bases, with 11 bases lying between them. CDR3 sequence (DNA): TGCGCCAGCAGCTTGGCGAGGCCTGACGATACGCAGTATTTT. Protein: CASSLARPDDTQYF.

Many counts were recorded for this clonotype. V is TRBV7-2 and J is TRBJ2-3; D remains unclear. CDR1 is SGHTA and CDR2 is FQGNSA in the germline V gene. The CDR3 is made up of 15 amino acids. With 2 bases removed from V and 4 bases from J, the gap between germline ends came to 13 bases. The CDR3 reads CASSLSGSRADTQYF. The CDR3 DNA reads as TGTGCCAGCAGCTTATCGGGTAGTCGGGCAGATACGCAGTATTTT.

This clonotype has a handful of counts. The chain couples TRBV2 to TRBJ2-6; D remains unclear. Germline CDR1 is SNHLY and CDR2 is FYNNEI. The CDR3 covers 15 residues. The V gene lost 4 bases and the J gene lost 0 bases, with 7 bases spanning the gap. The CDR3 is CASSVATSGANVLTF. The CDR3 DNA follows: TGTGCCAGCAGTGTGGCAACCTCTGGGGCCAACGTCCTGACTTTC.

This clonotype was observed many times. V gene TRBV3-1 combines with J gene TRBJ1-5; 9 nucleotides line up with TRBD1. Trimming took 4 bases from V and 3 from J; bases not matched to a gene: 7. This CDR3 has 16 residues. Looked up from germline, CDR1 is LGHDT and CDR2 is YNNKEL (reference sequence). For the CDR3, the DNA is TGTGCCAGCAGCCTCATGGGGACAGGGTTCAATCAGCCCCAGCATTTT. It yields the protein CASSLMGTGFNQPQHF. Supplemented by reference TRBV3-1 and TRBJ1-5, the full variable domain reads DTAVSQTPKYLVTQMGNDKSIKCEQNLGHDTMYWYKQDSKKFLKIMFSYNNKELIINETVPNRFSPKSPDKAHLNLHINSLELGDSAVYFCASSLMGTGFNQPQHFGDGTRLSIL.

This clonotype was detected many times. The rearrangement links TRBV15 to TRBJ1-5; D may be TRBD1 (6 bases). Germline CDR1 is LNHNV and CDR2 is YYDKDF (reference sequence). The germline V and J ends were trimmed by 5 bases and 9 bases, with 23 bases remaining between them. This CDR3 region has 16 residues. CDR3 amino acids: CATSRGTPPGSGPQHF. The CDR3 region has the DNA TGTGCCACCAGCCGAGGGACACCTCCTGGGTCTGGGCCCCAGCATTTT.

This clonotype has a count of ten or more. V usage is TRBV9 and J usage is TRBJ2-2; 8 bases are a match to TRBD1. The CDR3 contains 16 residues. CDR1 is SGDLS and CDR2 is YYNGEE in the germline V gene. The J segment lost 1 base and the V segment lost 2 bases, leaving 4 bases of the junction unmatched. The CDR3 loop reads CASSVTGTGNTGELFF. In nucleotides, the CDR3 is TGTGCCAGCAGCGTGACCGGGACAGGGAACACCGGGGAGCTGTTTTTT.

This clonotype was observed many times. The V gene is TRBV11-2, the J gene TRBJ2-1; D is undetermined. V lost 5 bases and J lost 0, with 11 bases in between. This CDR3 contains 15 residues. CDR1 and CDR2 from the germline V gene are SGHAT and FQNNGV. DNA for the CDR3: TGTGCCAGCAGCCCCGAGCGAACCTCCTACAATGAGCAGTTCTTC. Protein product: CASSPERTSYNEQFF.

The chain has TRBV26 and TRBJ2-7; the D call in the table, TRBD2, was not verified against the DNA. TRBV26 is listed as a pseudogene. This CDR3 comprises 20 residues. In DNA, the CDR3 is TGTGCCAGCAGCCATCCGACCGACCGCGGAACTAGGCGAACCGCCTACGAGCAGTACTTC. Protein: CASSHPTDRGTRRTAYEQYF.

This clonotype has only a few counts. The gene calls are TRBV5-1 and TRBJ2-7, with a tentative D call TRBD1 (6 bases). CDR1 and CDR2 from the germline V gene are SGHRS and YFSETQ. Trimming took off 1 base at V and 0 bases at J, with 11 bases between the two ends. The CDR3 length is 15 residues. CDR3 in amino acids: CASSLYQGSSYEQYF. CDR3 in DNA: TGCGCCAGCAGCTTGTATCAGGGGAGCTCCTACGAGCAGTACTTC.

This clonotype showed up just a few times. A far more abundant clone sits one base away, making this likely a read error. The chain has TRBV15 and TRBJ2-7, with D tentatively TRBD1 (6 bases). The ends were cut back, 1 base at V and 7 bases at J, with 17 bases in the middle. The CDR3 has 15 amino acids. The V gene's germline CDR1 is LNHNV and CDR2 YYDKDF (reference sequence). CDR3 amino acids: CATSRGGTQGHEQYF. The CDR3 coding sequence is TGTGCCACCAGCAGAGGGGGGACCCAGGGACATGAGCAGTACTTC. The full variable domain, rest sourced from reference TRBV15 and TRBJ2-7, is DAMVIQNPRYQVTQFGKPVTLSCSQTLNHNVMYWYQQKSSQAPKLLFHYYDKDFNNEADTPDNFQSRRPNTSFCFLDIRSPGLGDTAMYLCATSRGGTQGHEQYFGPGTRLTVT.

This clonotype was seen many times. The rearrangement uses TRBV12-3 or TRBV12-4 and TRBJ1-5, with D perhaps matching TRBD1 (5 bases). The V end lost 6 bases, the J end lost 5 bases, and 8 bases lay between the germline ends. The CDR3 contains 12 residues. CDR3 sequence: CASRVRDQPQHF. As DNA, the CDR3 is TGTGCCAGCAGAGTCAGGGATCAGCCCCAGCATTTT.

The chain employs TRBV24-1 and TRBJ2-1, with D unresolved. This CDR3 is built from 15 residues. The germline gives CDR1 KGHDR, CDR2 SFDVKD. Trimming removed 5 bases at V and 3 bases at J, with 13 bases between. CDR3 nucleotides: TGTGCCACCAGTGCCCCTCGCGGAGACTACAATGAGCAGTTCTTC. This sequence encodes CATSAPRGDYNEQFF.

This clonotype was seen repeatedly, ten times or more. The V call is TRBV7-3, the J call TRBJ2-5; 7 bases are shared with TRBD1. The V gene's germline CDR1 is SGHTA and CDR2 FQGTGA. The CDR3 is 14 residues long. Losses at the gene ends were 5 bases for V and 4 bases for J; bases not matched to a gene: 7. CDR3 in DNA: TGTGCCAGCAGCCCGGGGACAGCCCCAGAGACCCAGTACTTC. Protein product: CASSPGTAPETQYF.

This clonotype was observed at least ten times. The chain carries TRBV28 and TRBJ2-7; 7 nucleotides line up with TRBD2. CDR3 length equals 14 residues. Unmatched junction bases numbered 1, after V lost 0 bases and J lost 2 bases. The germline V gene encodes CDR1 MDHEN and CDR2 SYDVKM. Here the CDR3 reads CASSLWGGTYEQYF. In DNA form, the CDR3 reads TGTGCCAGCAGTTTATGGGGGGGGACCTACGAGCAGTACTTC.

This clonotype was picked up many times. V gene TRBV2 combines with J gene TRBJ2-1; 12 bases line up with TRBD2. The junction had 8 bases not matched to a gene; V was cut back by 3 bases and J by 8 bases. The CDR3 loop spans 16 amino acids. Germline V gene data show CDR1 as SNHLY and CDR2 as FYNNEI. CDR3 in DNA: TGTGCCAGCAGTGATGCTCCTAGCGGGGGGGTGGATGAGCAGTTCTTC. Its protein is CASSDAPSGGVDEQFF.

CDR3 in amino acids: CASSLAQGGAFF. CDR3 bases: TGTGCCAGCAGCTTGGCACAGGGTGGTGCTTTCTTT. The chain uses TRBV5-6 and TRBJ1-1; perhaps TRBD1 as D (6 bases). This CDR3 region has 12 residues. In germline, CDR1 is SGHDT, CDR2 YYEEEE. The ends were cut back, 0 bases at V and 11 bases at J, with 11 bases in the middle.

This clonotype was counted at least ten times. The CDR3 is CASRGGNQPQHF. In DNA form, the CDR3 reads TGTGCCAGTAGGGGGGGAAATCAGCCCCAGCATTTT. This chain uses TRBV19 with TRBJ1-5; TRBD1 might be the D (5 bases). The CDR3 runs 12 residues. The V end was cut by 6 bases, the J end by 4 bases, with 7 bases between. Germline V gene sequence: CDR1 LNHDA, CDR2 SQIVND (reference sequence).

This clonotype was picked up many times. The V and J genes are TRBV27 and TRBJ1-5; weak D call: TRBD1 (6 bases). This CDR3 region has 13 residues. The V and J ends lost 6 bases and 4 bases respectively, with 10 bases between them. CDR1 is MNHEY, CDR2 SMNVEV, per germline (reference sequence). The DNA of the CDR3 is TGTGCCAGCAGCCGGCAGGGGAATCAGCCCCAGCATTTT. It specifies CASSRQGNQPQHF.

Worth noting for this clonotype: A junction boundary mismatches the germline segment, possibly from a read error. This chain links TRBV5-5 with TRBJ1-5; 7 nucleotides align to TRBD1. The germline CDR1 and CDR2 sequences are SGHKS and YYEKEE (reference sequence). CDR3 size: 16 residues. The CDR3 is CASSPPRDRDNEPQHF. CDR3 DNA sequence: TGTGCCAGCAGCCCCCCCCGGGACAGAGACAATGAGCCCCAGCATTTT.

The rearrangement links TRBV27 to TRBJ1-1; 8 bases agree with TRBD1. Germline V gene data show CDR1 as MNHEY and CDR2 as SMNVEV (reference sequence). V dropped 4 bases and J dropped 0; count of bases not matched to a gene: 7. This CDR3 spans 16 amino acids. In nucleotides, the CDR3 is TGTGCCAGCAGTTCTCAGACAGGGGCCGTGAACACTGAAGCTTTCTTT. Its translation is CASSSQTGAVNTEAFF.

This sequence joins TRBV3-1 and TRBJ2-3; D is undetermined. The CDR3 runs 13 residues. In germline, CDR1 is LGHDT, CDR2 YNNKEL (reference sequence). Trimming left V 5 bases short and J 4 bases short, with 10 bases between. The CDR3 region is CASSVSFPDTQYF. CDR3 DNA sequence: TGTGCCAGCAGCGTATCCTTCCCAGATACGCAGTATTTT.

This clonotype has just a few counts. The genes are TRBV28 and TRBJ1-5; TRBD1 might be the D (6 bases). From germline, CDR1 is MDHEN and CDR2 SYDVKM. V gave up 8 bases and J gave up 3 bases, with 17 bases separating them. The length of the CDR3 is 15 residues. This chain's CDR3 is CASRSLNRVNQPQHF. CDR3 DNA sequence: TGTGCCAGCCGCAGTTTAAACAGGGTCAATCAGCCCCAGCATTTT.

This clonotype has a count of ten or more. The CDR3 DNA follows: TGTGCCAGCAGCATTCAAGACTCACTCTATGGCTACACCTTC. Amino acid sequence: CASSIQDSLYGYTF. This chain links TRBV21-1 with TRBJ1-2. TRBV21-1 is recorded as a pseudogene. CDR3 length equals 14 residues.

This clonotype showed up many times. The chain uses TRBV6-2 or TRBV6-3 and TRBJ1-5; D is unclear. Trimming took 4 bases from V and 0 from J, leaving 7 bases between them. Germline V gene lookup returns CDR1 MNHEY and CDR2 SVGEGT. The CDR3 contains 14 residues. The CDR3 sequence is CASSSTASNQPQHF. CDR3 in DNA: TGTGCCAGCAGTTCGACGGCTAGCAATCAGCCCCAGCATTTT.

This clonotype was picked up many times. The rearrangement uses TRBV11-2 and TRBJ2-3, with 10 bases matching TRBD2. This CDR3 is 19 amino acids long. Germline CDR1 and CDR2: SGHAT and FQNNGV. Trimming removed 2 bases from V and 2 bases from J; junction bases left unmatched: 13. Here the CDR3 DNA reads TGTGCCAGCAGCTTAAATCCTAGCGGGAGAGCCTCAAACACAGATACGCAGTATTTT. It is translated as CASSLNPSGRASNTDTQYF.

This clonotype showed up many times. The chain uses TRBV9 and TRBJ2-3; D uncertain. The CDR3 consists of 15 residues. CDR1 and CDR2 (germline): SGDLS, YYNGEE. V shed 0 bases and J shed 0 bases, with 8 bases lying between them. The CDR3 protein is CASSVGGSSTDTQYF. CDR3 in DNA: TGTGCCAGCAGCGTAGGTGGGTCTAGCACAGATACGCAGTATTTT.

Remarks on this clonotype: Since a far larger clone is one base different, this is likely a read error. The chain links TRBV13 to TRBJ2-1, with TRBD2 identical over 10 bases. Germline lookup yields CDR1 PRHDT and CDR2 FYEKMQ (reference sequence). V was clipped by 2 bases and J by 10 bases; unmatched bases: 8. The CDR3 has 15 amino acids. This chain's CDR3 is CASSLSGLAAYEQFF. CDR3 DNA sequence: TGTGCCAGCAGCTTAAGCGGACTAGCGGCCTACGAGCAGTTCTTC.

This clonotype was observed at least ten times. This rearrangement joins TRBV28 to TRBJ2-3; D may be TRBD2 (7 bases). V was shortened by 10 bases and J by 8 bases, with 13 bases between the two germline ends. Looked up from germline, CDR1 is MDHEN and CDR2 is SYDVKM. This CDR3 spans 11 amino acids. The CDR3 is CATGGQGTQYF. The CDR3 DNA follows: TGTGCCACCGGGGGGCAGGGTACGCAGTATTTT.

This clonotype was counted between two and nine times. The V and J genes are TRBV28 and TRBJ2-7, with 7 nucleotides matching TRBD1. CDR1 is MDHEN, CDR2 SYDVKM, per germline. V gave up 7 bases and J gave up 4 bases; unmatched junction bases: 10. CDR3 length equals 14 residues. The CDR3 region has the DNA TGTGCCAGCAACTCAATTGGGGACAGTTACGAGCAGTACTTC. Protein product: CASNSIGDSYEQYF.